This T cell receptor (beta chain) was identified during a study of T-cell memory formation after mild COVID-19. As for the study in general: TCR clusters showed largely donor specificity.

Overall study findings and caveats: Confirmation was lacking for SARS-CoV-2 specificity of second-wave clones that peaked on day 37. Contracting CD4+ clones lay largely in CM and EM, with CD8+ ones residing in EMRA.

CDR1 is MNHEY, CDR2 SVGAGI, per germline. V was shortened by 9 bases and J by 3 bases, with 7 bases between the two germline ends. The CDR3 is 11 residues long. The TCR alpha and TCR beta cDNA libraries, bearing sample barcodes and UMIs, were generated by 5'RACE using constant-segment primers. One entry per CDR3 protein results from TCRdb running MiXCR on the 5' RACE reads. This table has about 180,000 distinct CDR3 sequences, around 15% appearing once. This clonotype was seen many times. What it binds is not known. This TCR came from an adult woman who had mild COVID-19 (a few samples of this study predate the infection). Cell type and time point are not known. V gene TRBV6-5 combines with J gene TRBJ2-3; perhaps TRBD1 as D (6 bases). Material: PBMCs or a T cell subset sorted from them (not recorded which). The chain's CDR3 is CARQGTDTQYF. The CDR3 DNA reads TGTGCCAGGCAGGGGACAGATACGCAGTATTTT.